A selection of T cell receptor beta chains follows, all from one sample in a study of shared T cell receptors in the human thymus. Here immunoSEQ multiplex PCR was the method, and the copy in TCRdb shows in-frame clones only, minus some. The repertoire holds 450,000 to 650,000 clones, with roughly 74% as singletons. This sample was also put to use in a study of human thymus T cells.

The sequenced sample consisted of thymocytes. These receptors all come from a boy under two years old with a congenital heart defect. CDR3s include the opening cysteine and the closing phenylalanine or tryptophan. Fields, in order: D gene, J gene, clone size, V gene, CDR3 protein, CDR3 DNA. The D gene is left open where the match is weak. Only some rows state a clone size, as once, few, many or a class for expanded clones.

D gene: .; J gene: TRBJ1-4; clone size: few; V gene: TRBV10-2; CDR3 protein: CASWSRQPNEKLFF; CDR3 DNA: TGCGCCAGCTGGAGTCGGCAGCCTAATGAAAAACTGTTTTTT
D gene: TRBD2; J gene: TRBJ2-1; clone size: few; V gene: TRBV7-2; CDR3 protein: CASRVGIAGGPCEQFF; CDR3 DNA: TGTGCCAGCAGGGTAGGGATAGCGGGAGGGCCGTGTGAGCAGTTCTTC
D gene: TRBD2; J gene: TRBJ2-7; clone size: few; V gene: TRBV7-9; CDR3 protein: CASSLRASGIGSTYEQYF; CDR3 DNA: TGTGCCAGCAGCTTACGGGCTAGCGGGATTGGTTCCACCTACGAGCAGTACTTC
D gene: .; J gene: TRBJ2-7; clone size: .; V gene: TRBV28; CDR3 protein: CASSLMVSKREQYF; CDR3 DNA: TGTGCCAGCAGTTTAATGGTGTCCAAGAGAGAGCAGTACTTC
D gene: TRBD2; J gene: TRBJ2-6; clone size: .; V gene: TRBV7-8; CDR3 protein: CASSLAAGGRGANVLTF; CDR3 DNA: TGTGCCAGCAGCTTAGCCGCCGGGGGGAGAGGGGCCAACGTCCTGACTTTC
D gene: TRBD1; J gene: TRBJ1-1; clone size: .; V gene: TRBV28; CDR3 protein: CASSLIGQGGGTEAFF; CDR3 DNA: TGTGCCAGCAGTTTAATCGGACAGGGTGGAGGGACTGAAGCTTTCTTT
D gene: TRBD2; J gene: TRBJ2-1; clone size: .; V gene: TRBV23-1; CDR3 protein: CASSQSLAVNNEQFF; CDR3 DNA: TGCGCCAGCAGTCAATCCCTAGCGGTAAACAATGAGCAGTTCTTC
D gene: TRBD2; J gene: TRBJ2-1; clone size: .; V gene: TRBV30; CDR3 protein: CAWILAGEQFF; CDR3 DNA: TGTGCCTGGATACTAGCGGGTGAGCAGTTCTTC
D gene: .; J gene: TRBJ1-2; clone size: .; V gene: TRBV29-1; CDR3 protein: CSVGPRQGYTF; CDR3 DNA: TGCAGCGTCGGTCCCAGGCAAGGCTACACCTTC
D gene: .; J gene: TRBJ1-1; clone size: .; V gene: TRBV2; CDR3 protein: CASVWGRGDGTEAFF; CDR3 DNA: TGTGCCAGCGTCTGGGGTCGGGGGGATGGCACTGAAGCTTTCTTT
D gene: .; J gene: TRBJ2-3; clone size: .; V gene: TRBV15; CDR3 protein: CATSPWEGGTDTQYF; CDR3 DNA: TGTGCCACCAGCCCCTGGGAGGGGGGGACAGATACGCAGTATTTT
D gene: .; J gene: TRBJ2-7; clone size: .; V gene: TRBV6-6; CDR3 protein: CASSYSEEESSYEQYF; CDR3 DNA: TGTGCCAGCAGTTACTCGGAGGAAGAAAGCTCCTACGAGCAGTACTTC
D gene: .; J gene: TRBJ1-1; clone size: .; V gene: TRBV12-5; CDR3 protein: CASGLGRVGVAEAFF; CDR3 DNA: TGTGCTAGTGGTTTGGGCAGGGTAGGAGTCGCTGAAGCTTTCTTT
D gene: .; J gene: TRBJ2-1; clone size: .; V gene: TRBV11-3; CDR3 protein: CASTSSPLKSSYNEQFF; CDR3 DNA: TGTGCCAGCACCTCATCCCCGTTAAAGAGCTCCTACAATGAGCAGTTCTTC
D gene: TRBD2; J gene: TRBJ2-1; clone size: .; V gene: TRBV5-4; CDR3 protein: CASSLAGREEDEQFF; CDR3 DNA: TGTGCCAGCAGCTTGGCGGGGCGGGAGGAGGATGAGCAGTTCTTC
D gene: .; J gene: TRBJ2-5; clone size: .; V gene: TRBV27; CDR3 protein: CASRGGLGGGETQYF; CDR3 DNA: TGTGCCAGCAGGGGCGGACTAGGGGGTGGAGAGACCCAGTACTTC
D gene: .; J gene: TRBJ1-2; clone size: .; V gene: TRBV28; CDR3 protein: CASSLRGYYGYTF; CDR3 DNA: TGTGCCAGCAGTCTGAGGGGGTACTATGGCTACACCTTC
D gene: TRBD1; J gene: TRBJ2-5; clone size: .; V gene: TRBV7-2; CDR3 protein: CASSVRQGANGETQYF; CDR3 DNA: TGTGCCAGCAGCGTTCGGCAGGGGGCTAATGGAGAGACCCAGTACTTC
D gene: .; J gene: TRBJ2-7; clone size: few; V gene: TRBV10-2; CDR3 protein: CASNASSAYEQYF; CDR3 DNA: TGCGCCAGCAACGCTAGCAGTGCCTACGAGCAGTACTTC
D gene: TRBD1; J gene: TRBJ1-2; clone size: .; V gene: TRBV10-2; CDR3 protein: CATGIGQGRGYTF; CDR3 DNA: TGCGCCACCGGGATTGGACAGGGTCGCGGCTACACCTTC
D gene: TRBD2; J gene: TRBJ2-7; clone size: .; V gene: TRBV11-3; CDR3 protein: CASSPRGASGMRYEQYF; CDR3 DNA: TGTGCCAGCAGCCCTAGAGGGGCTAGCGGGATGCGCTACGAGCAGTACTTC
D gene: TRBD1; J gene: TRBJ1-1; clone size: .; V gene: TRBV18; CDR3 protein: CASSPRDRDSIMRYTEAFF; CDR3 DNA: TGTGCCAGCTCACCAAGGGACAGGGATTCGATCATGAGGTACACTGAAGCTTTCTTT
D gene: TRBD2; J gene: TRBJ2-1; clone size: .; V gene: TRBV30; CDR3 protein: CAWRGTSGSSYNEQFF; CDR3 DNA: TGTGCCTGGAGGGGGACTAGCGGTAGCTCCTACAATGAGCAGTTCTTC
D gene: TRBD1; J gene: TRBJ2-1; clone size: .; V gene: TRBV29-1; CDR3 protein: CSVGRKGAPPRSSYNEQFF; CDR3 DNA: TGCAGCGTGGGGAGAAAGGGGGCACCCCCACGTAGCTCCTACAATGAGCAGTTCTTC
D gene: TRBD2; J gene: TRBJ2-1; clone size: .; V gene: TRBV5-1; CDR3 protein: CASSLGGLDNEQFF; CDR3 DNA: TGCGCCAGCAGCTTGGGTGGACTAGACAATGAGCAGTTCTTC
D gene: .; J gene: TRBJ1-2; clone size: once; V gene: TRBV7-6; CDR3 protein: CASSPQKRDYGYTF; CDR3 DNA: TGTGCCAGCAGCCCGCAGAAGCGGGACTATGGCTACACCTTC
D gene: TRBD1; J gene: TRBJ1-1; clone size: .; V gene: TRBV19; CDR3 protein: CASPRDSSDTEAFF; CDR3 DNA: TGTGCCAGCCCCCGGGACAGCTCTGACACTGAAGCTTTCTTT
D gene: TRBD1; J gene: TRBJ2-5; clone size: .; V gene: TRBV6-6; CDR3 protein: CASSTQGQQETQYF; CDR3 DNA: TGTGCCAGCAGTACCCAGGGACAGCAAGAGACCCAGTACTTC
D gene: .; J gene: TRBJ2-7; clone size: .; V gene: TRBV5-1; CDR3 protein: CASSPAEFYEQYF; CDR3 DNA: TGCGCCAGCAGCCCGGCGGAGTTCTACGAGCAGTACTTC
D gene: .; J gene: TRBJ2-3; clone size: .; V gene: TRBV7-2; CDR3 protein: CASSPQQYF; CDR3 DNA: TGTGCCAGCAGCCCCCAGCAGTATTTT
D gene: .; J gene: TRBJ2-7; clone size: .; V gene: TRBV11-3; CDR3 protein: CASSKGQTYEQYF; CDR3 DNA: TGTGCCAGCAGCAAAGGACAGACCTACGAGCAGTACTTC
D gene: .; J gene: TRBJ2-7; clone size: few; V gene: TRBV2; CDR3 protein: CAMMGGTGFYEQYF; CDR3 DNA: TGTGCCATGATGGGGGGAACGGGCTTCTACGAGCAGTACTTC
D gene: TRBD2; J gene: TRBJ2-7; clone size: .; V gene: TRBV2; CDR3 protein: CASSPGTSEIYEQYF; CDR3 DNA: TGTGCCAGCAGCCCAGGGACTAGCGAAATTTACGAGCAGTACTTC
D gene: TRBD1; J gene: TRBJ2-7; clone size: .; V gene: TRBV4-1; CDR3 protein: CASSQLRDRGPYEQYF; CDR3 DNA: TGCGCCAGCAGCCAACTCCGGGACAGGGGACCCTACGAGCAGTACTTC
D gene: .; J gene: TRBJ2-3; clone size: .; V gene: TRBV20-1; CDR3 protein: CSATFTDTQYF; CDR3 DNA: TGCAGTGCTACTTTCACAGATACGCAGTATTTT
D gene: .; J gene: TRBJ2-5; clone size: .; V gene: TRBV11-3; CDR3 protein: CASSLVRSGEQETQYF; CDR3 DNA: TGTGCCAGCAGCTTAGTTCGCAGCGGAGAACAAGAGACCCAGTACTTC
D gene: TRBD2; J gene: TRBJ2-3; clone size: .; V gene: TRBV6-4; CDR3 protein: CASSEGLAATDTQYF; CDR3 DNA: TGTGCCAGCAGTGAAGGGCTAGCGGCCACAGATACGCAGTATTTT
D gene: TRBD2; J gene: TRBJ2-5; clone size: .; V gene: TRBV6-1; CDR3 protein: CASGTSGNQETQYF; CDR3 DNA: TGTGCCAGCGGGACTAGCGGTAACCAAGAGACCCAGTACTTC
D gene: .; J gene: TRBJ2-1; clone size: .; V gene: TRBV27; CDR3 protein: CASRSTLRGPYNEQFF; CDR3 DNA: TGTGCCAGCAGGAGCACCCTCCGGGGTCCCTACAATGAGCAGTTCTTC
D gene: TRBD1; J gene: TRBJ1-5; clone size: .; V gene: TRBV2; CDR3 protein: CASTYRDRASENQPQHF; CDR3 DNA: TGTGCCAGCACTTACCGTGACAGGGCGAGTGAGAATCAGCCCCAGCATTTT
D gene: .; J gene: TRBJ2-3; clone size: .; V gene: TRBV28; CDR3 protein: CASSPLRPQAQYF; CDR3 DNA: TGTGCCAGCAGTCCCCTCCGGCCGCAGGCCCAGTATTTT
D gene: .; J gene: TRBJ1-1; clone size: .; V gene: TRBV25-1; CDR3 protein: CASSERPRGEAFF; CDR3 DNA: TGTGCCAGCAGTGAACGTCCTAGAGGTGAAGCTTTCTTT
D gene: .; J gene: TRBJ1-4; clone size: .; V gene: TRBV27; CDR3 protein: CASSLSGADEKLFF; CDR3 DNA: TGTGCCAGCAGTTTATCAGGGGCGGATGAAAAACTGTTTTTT
D gene: TRBD2; J gene: TRBJ2-7; clone size: .; V gene: TRBV4-1; CDR3 protein: CASSQDAFETSRAYEQYF; CDR3 DNA: TGCGCCAGCAGCCAAGACGCTTTCGAGACTAGCAGAGCCTACGAGCAGTACTTC
D gene: TRBD1; J gene: TRBJ2-2; clone size: once; V gene: TRBV30; CDR3 protein: CAWSPYPPRTGRTGELFF; CDR3 DNA: TGTGCCTGGAGTCCCTACCCACCGAGGACAGGGAGGACCGGGGAGCTGTTTTTT